The 6 T cell receptor beta chains reported below all come from one sample, sequenced in a study of regulatory T cells in long-lasting Graves disease. Construction of TCR beta libraries relied on iRepertoire HTBI primers and on Arm-PCR targeting CDR3 regions. In TCRdb, the multiplex PCR reads were re-called with MiXCR into one record per CDR3 protein. The table lists roughly 410,000 distinct CDR3 sequences, 15% of them singletons, with 7.8% in the top ten. Time point meaning: newly diagnosed GD, antithyroid drugs for less than 3 months. PBMC RNA served as the TCR library source. In addition, the sample was reused for a study of T cells in Graves' hyperthyroidism and ophthalmopathy.

Material: peripheral blood mononuclear cells (PBMCs), obtained at new diagnosis, from a patient treated with antithyroid drugs. Receptor source: a woman aged 40 to 50 with Graves disease.

This clonotype has ten or more counts. The chain uses TRBV7-9 and TRBJ2-5; 13 nucleotides agree with TRBD2. J lost 10 bases, V lost 5 bases, and 10 bases had no gene match. The CDR3 contains 15 residues. The V gene's germline CDR1 is SEHNR and CDR2 FQNEAQ (reference sequence). The CDR3 coding sequence is TGTGCCAGCAGCCCGCGGACTAGCGGGAGTGAGGGCCAGTACTTC. Translated: CASSPRTSGSEGQYF.

This clonotype was seen many times. The V and J genes are TRBV28 and TRBJ2-4; D gene unclear. The length of the CDR3 is 12 residues. V shed 3 bases and J shed 7 bases, with 7 bases lying between them. Germline CDR1 is MDHEN and CDR2 is SYDVKM. CDR3 protein: CASSFGFNIQYF. The CDR3 nucleotides are TGTGCCAGCAGTTTTGGTTTTAACATTCAGTACTTC.

The rearrangement joins TRBV5-1 to TRBJ1-1; TRBD1 agrees at 12 bases. Germline V gives CDR1 SGHRS, CDR2 YFSETQ. This CDR3 contains 19 residues. J lost 0 bases, V lost 4 bases, and 13 bases had no gene match. CDR3 DNA: TGCGCCAGCAGCAAGGGACAGGGGGCGATAATTTCTTTGAACACTGAAGCTTTCTTT. Translated: CASSKGQGAIISLNTEAFF.

This clonotype showed up many times. The rearrangement joins TRBV28 to TRBJ1-1, with 8 bases that match TRBD1. Germline-derived CDR1 and CDR2 are MDHEN and SYDVKM. CDR3 length: 13 residues. The V gene end was trimmed by 6 bases and the J gene end by 7 bases; junction bases not matched to a gene: 7. The CDR3 here is CASRPRTGNEAFF. Written as DNA, the CDR3 is TGTGCCAGCAGACCCCGGACAGGGAATGAAGCTTTCTTT. The full variable domain, in which reference TRBV28 and TRBJ1-1 provide the parts outside the CDR3, is DVKVTQSSRYLVKRTGEKVFLECVQDMDHENMFWYRQDPGLGLRLIYFSYDVKMKEKGDIPEGYSVSREKKERFSLILESASTNQTSMYLCASRPRTGNEAFFGQGTRLTVV.

A few counts support this clonotype. The rearrangement uses TRBV9 and TRBJ1-6; perhaps TRBD1 as D (5 bases). The V gene's germline CDR1 is SGDLS and CDR2 YYNGEE. The V gene lost 3 bases and the J gene lost 10 bases, with 14 bases spanning the gap. The CDR3 has 14 residues. The CDR3 coding sequence is TGTGCCAGCAGCGCCGCACAGGAGAACTCACCCCTCCACTTT. Its translation: CASSAAQENSPLHF.

This clonotype was observed at least ten times. The chain couples TRBV24-1 to TRBJ1-1, with 7 nucleotides matching TRBD1. This CDR3 is built from 15 residues. Germline-derived CDR1 and CDR2 are KGHDR and SFDVKD. V was clipped by 12 bases and J by 1 base; unmatched bases: 13. Here the CDR3 DNA reads TGTGCCTCCCGACCCACAGGGGTTGGGAACACTGAAGCTTTCTTT. This translates into CASRPTGVGNTEAFF.